This TCR beta chain was captured by sequencing in a study of cytomegalovirus exposure and HLA in healthy donors. Germline CDR1 and CDR2: MNHEY and SMNVEV (reference sequence). J gave up 2 bases and V 6 bases, and 5 bases lay outside the gene matches. The CDR3 is made up of 15 amino acids. PCR employed 60 Vbeta and 13 Jbeta primers. Using immunoSEQ multiplex PCR, the repertoire was profiled, and TCRdb retains in-frame clones only, with some absent. The sample consists of over 100,000 clones, approximately 81% of them appearing once. The sample holds one count of this clone. As yet, its antigen is unknown. Study observations and caveats: The presence/absence work took it that sequencing depth was about the same across donors. Versus the approximately 700-donor mean, an Asian-associated ancestry cluster reportedly showed fewer N-insertions in a later analysis. Investigators reported 150 to 200 TCR beta chains as tied to cytomegalovirus. Analyzed later, association rates of TCRs varied across HLA loci, with DRB1 most and HLA-C fewest.

The receptor was isolated from a male donor in good health and CMV-seronegative. Source material: PBMCs. The chain links TRBV27 to TRBJ1-3; 9 nucleotides line up with TRBD1. The CDR3 region has the DNA TGTGCCAGCAGCCCGAGACAGGGGGCTGGAAACACCATATATTTT. This encodes CASSPRQGAGNTIYF.